This TCR beta chain was identified during a study of T cell responses to AZD1222 COVID-19 vaccine. Assay used: immunoSEQ multiplex PCR; TCRdb lists only in-frame clones, some missing. The sample lists roughly 150,000 clones, about nine tenths seen once, with around 6.3% in the top ten. CDR3 length: 15 residues. Germline assignment: CDR1 LNHDA and CDR2 SQIVND (reference sequence). Deletions cut 6 bases from V and 3 bases from J, with 17 bases between. This receptor was obtained from an adult who received the AZD1222 COVID-19 vaccine. The source was peripheral blood, collected 28 days after the second AZD1222 dose. The chain employs TRBV19 and TRBJ2-5; tentative D call: TRBD2 (6 bases). The CDR3 DNA reads as TGTGCCAGTAGAGGGTTGGGGCGGGGAGAAGAGACCCAGTACTTC. Its protein product is CASRGLGRGEETQYF.